The sequence of this T cell receptor (beta chain) was determined in a study of STAT5B mutations in CD4+ large granular lymphocyte leukemia. With V trimmed by 5 bases and J by 2 bases, 8 bases remained unmatched. The CDR3 contains 15 residues. CDR1 and CDR2 (germline): LNHNV, YYDKDF (reference sequence). Authors' data handling: Lowest detectable productive clonotype frequency was 2.59 x 10-5. Profiled with immunoSEQ multiplex PCR; TCRdb holds only in-frame clones, not every one. The DNA was the basis for D and trimming; V, J and clone size are from that table. The table has under 55,000 clones, approximately 83% seen once.

The gene calls are TRBV15 and TRBJ2-7; TRBD1 matches 8 bases. The TCR comes from a human donor in good health. Sequencing was carried out using CD4+ T cells from blood buffy coats. The CDR3 region has the DNA TGTGCCACCAGCGGGGGACAGGCAATGACCTACGAGCAGTACTTC. Encoded protein: CATSGGQAMTYEQYF. Full variable domain (rest looked up from reference TRBV15 and TRBJ2-7): DAMVIQNPRYQVTQFGKPVTLSCSQTLNHNVMYWYQQKSSQAPKLLFHYYDKDFNNEADTPDNFQSRRPNTSFCFLDIRSPGLGDTAMYLCATSGGQAMTYEQYFGPGTRLTVT.